A selection of T cell receptor beta chains follows, all from one sample in a study of blood T cells in healthy people across ages. TCRdb reanalysed the 5' RACE reads using MiXCR and keeps one entry per CDR3 protein. The repertoire holds hundreds of thousands of distinct CDR3 sequences, with 45% to 65% as singletons. What was sequenced was blood. These receptors all stem from a man aged 55-75 years in good health. Each CDR3 is given with its conserved first and last residue. A D gene is named only where the DNA matches it firmly. Size tells how often a clone was seen (once, few, many) or the class of an expanded clone, and some rows leave it out.

cdr3_length | d_call | j_call | v_call | clone_size | cdr3_aa | cdr3_nt
15 | . | TRBJ2-2 | TRBV29-1 | . | CSVNRGGVDTGELFF | TGCAGCGTCAACCGTGGCGGGGTAGACACCGGGGAGCTGTTTTTT
14 | . | TRBJ2-2 | TRBV4-1 | . | CASSQGSLTGELFF | TGCGCCAGCAGCCAGGGTTCCCTCACCGGGGAGCTGTTTTTT
16 | . | TRBJ2-1 | TRBV21-1 | few | CASSKARGVSYNEQFF | TGTGCCAGCAGCAAAGCGCGGGGGGTCTCCTACAATGAGCAGTTCTTC
15 | . | TRBJ2-1 | TRBV20-1 | . | CSARDIAGSYNEQFF | TGCAGTGCTAGAGATATCGCGGGGAGCTACAATGAGCAGTTCTTC
16 | TRBD1 | TRBJ1-2 | TRBV5-5 | . | CASSLAVGTGSYGYTF | TGTGCCAGCAGCTTGGCCGTAGGGACAGGATCCTATGGCTACACCTTC
14 | . | TRBJ2-3 | TRBV7-9 | . | CASSFSGVGDTQYF | TGTGCCAGCAGCTTCTCAGGGGTGGGAGATACGCAGTATTTT
12 | . | TRBJ2-7 | TRBV6-5 | . | CASRGLVHEQYF | TGTGCCAGCAGGGGGCTCGTTCACGAGCAGTACTTC
16 | TRBD2 | TRBJ2-2 | TRBV20-1 | . | CSARVKRGGNTGELFF | TGCAGTGCTAGAGTTAAGCGGGGGGGTAATACCGGGGAGCTGTTTTTT
12 | . | TRBJ2-1 | TRBV2 | . | CASSVSSYEQFF | TGTGCCAGCAGTGTTAGCAGCTATGAGCAGTTCTTC
15 | TRBD1 | TRBJ2-1 | TRBV5-1 | few | CASRTVGTGVDGQFF | TGCGCTAGCCGCACCGTCGGGACAGGGGTGGATGGGCAGTTCTTC
15 | . | TRBJ2-4 | TRBV20-1 | . | CSALFGGHLKNIQYF | TGCAGTGCTCTTTTTGGGGGCCACCTTAAAAACATTCAGTACTTC
17 | TRBD1 | TRBJ2-1 | TRBV5-8 | once | CASNLQTGTGVYNEQFF | TGTGCCAGCAACTTGCAGACCGGGACAGGGGTTTACAATGAGCAGTTCTTC
15 | TRBD1 | TRBJ2-4 | TRBV6-2/TRBV6-3 | . | CASSYETGDANIQYF | TGTGCCAGCAGTTACGAGACAGGGGACGCAAACATTCAGTACTTC
14 | TRBD1 | TRBJ1-6 | TRBV7-9 | once | CASSPRTGDSPLHF | TGTGCCAGCAGCCCCCGGACAGGGGATTCACCCCTCCACTTT
12 | . | TRBJ2-2 | TRBV15 | . | CATSRATGELFF | TGTGCCACCAGCAGAGCCACCGGGGAGCTGTTTTTT
15 | TRBD2 | TRBJ2-1 | TRBV20-1 | few | CSARNPSGDYNEQFF | TGCAGTGCTAGAAACCCTAGCGGGGACTACAATGAGCAGTTCTTC
15 | TRBD1 | TRBJ1-1 | TRBV2 | . | CASSAGTETNTEAFF | TGTGCCAGCAGTGCTGGGACAGAGACAAACACTGAAGCTTTCTTT
11 | . | TRBJ1-1 | TRBV10-3 | . | CATRMNTEAFF | TGTGCCACAAGGATGAACACTGAAGCTTTCTTT
12 | . | TRBJ2-5 | TRBV29-1 | few | CSIVGAGETQYF | TGCAGCATTGTGGGGGCAGGAGAGACCCAGTACTTC
13 | . | TRBJ2-5 | TRBV7-9 | . | CASSLDGGTKPYF | TGTGCCAGCAGCTTAGACGGGGGGACAAAGCCGTACTTC
14 | . | TRBJ2-1 | TRBV6-2/TRBV6-3 | . | CASSYSRVQREQFF | TGTGCCAGCAGTTACTCGAGGGTACAAAGGGAGCAGTTCTTC
14 | . | TRBJ1-6 | TRBV12-3/TRBV12-4 | . | CASSFAAGYSPLHF | TGTGCCAGCAGTTTTGCAGCGGGGTATTCACCCCTCCACTTT
13 | . | TRBJ2-1 | TRBV29-1 | . | CSVITGPYNEQFF | TGCAGCGTCATAACCGGGCCCTACAATGAGCAGTTCTTC
15 | . | TRBJ2-5 | TRBV2 | . | CASRNPGAAVETQYF | TGTGCCAGCAGAAATCCCGGGGCCGCAGTTGAGACCCAGTACTTC
14 | . | TRBJ2-7 | TRBV7-2 | . | CASSYRQVSYEQYF | TGTGCCAGCAGCTATCGACAGGTCTCCTACGAGCAGTACTTC
15 | . | TRBJ2-7 | TRBV6-2/TRBV6-3 | . | CASSYSDVGSYEQYF | TGTGCCAGCAGTTACTCCGATGTGGGCTCCTACGAGCAGTACTTC